This T cell receptor (beta chain) was captured in a study of T cells in Graves' hyperthyroidism and ophthalmopathy (dated by TCRdb to about 2019). In the study overall: Peripheral blood samples were taken at the time of initial diagnosis, prior to any treatment. To identify TCR V-J signatures that set the groups apart, the researchers used a discovery cohort of 90 to 100 patients, made up of fewer than 50 with Graves' ophthalmopathy and 57 with stable Graves' hyperthyroidism. Prospective prediction of ophthalmopathy was tested in an independent validation cohort of 18 to 20 hyperthyroidism patients and 15 to 17 patients who later progressed to ophthalmopathy. The 95 to 100 discovery patients were divided at random into training and test sets in a 7:3 ratio. In addition, the study compared T-cell repertoires in thyroid tissue and in blood from six Graves' hyperthyroidism patients. Once sampling was done, hyperthyroidism patients were given methimazole at a starting dose of 30 mg daily, whereas ophthalmopathy patients were given high-dose intravenous methylprednisolone. The paper reports TCR Vbeta CDR3 sequencing of 135 peripheral blood samples: 43 ophthalmopathy, roughly 74 hyperthyroidism and approximately 17 progressor patients. Here is what the overall study found, with its caveats: In validation, the model predicted progression to ophthalmopathy with around 71% sensitivity and less than 75% specificity, a median of roughly seven months before onset. Most expanded thyroid clonotypes (frequency above 0.001) were also detected in blood, suggesting blood repertoires may reflect thyroid immune responses. Sample size was not statistically predetermined, and investigators were not blinded to group allocation. In cross-validation, a model built on a 13 V-J signature told ophthalmopathy apart from stable hyperthyroidism with 85% to 90% sensitivity and approximately 84% specificity, and in testing the same model reached 80%/75%.

As concerns this clonotype: The specificity of this receptor is unknown. Base-call qualities are not available, and no considerably larger clone is one nucleotide away.

Stable Graves' hyperthyroidism was defined as the absence of progression to ophthalmopathy over 18 months of follow-up. Hyperthyroidism patients were aged 18 to 65 years and newly diagnosed, with disease duration of less than 2 months. Any patient with an uncontrolled infection, another autoimmune disease, pregnancy or lactation was excluded. Diagnoses relied on clinical symptoms, serum thyroxine and TRAb, thyroid ultrasound and orbital computed tomography. PBMCs were isolated from more than 9 ml of fresh peripheral blood by Ficoll-Paque density gradient centrifugation. Total RNA was extracted with Trizol reagent, and quality was checked on an Agilent 2100 Bioanalyzer. Per the germline V gene (reference sequence), DFQATT is the CDR1 and SNEGSKA is the CDR2. V loses 5 bases at its end and J loses 1 base; junction bases beyond the gene matches: 7. Taken from cysteine to phenylalanine, the CDR3 has 15 residues. Solely the CDR3 DNA is kept, with 45 bases framed from the first base.

The TCR beta CDR3 regions were amplified from RNA transcripts. The TCR CDR3 was subjected to a first round of RT-PCR using the HTBI primer set and the Qiagen OneStep RT-PCR kit. The libraries were constructed in a second round of multiplex PCR and then size-selected and purified. Sequencing of the libraries was done on an Illumina HiSeq2000 using paired-end 100 bp reads. Regarding the original processing steps: Raw data were processed with SOAPnuke, discarding reads with adapters, uncalled bases, mean Phred below 15, or no exact constant-primer or identifier match. COPE v1.2.5 was used to merge high-quality paired reads, and clonotypes were defined as unique nucleotide sequences. MiTCR v1.1 was used to align clonotypes to the IMGT TRBV, TRBD and TRBJ reference segments. Only V-J combinations with frequency above 0.0001, covering approximately 99% of repertoires, were analysed. A TCS score was defined as the ratio between F50 (clonal expansion) and ExV (chaos), using BLOSUM62-based TCRdist between CDR3 peptides within each V-J. Welch's t-statistics and random forest reduced around 550 V-J features to 13, which were used in a naive Bayes classifier (R e1071). TCRdb reprocessing: public reads trimmed at Q25 with fastp, clones called with MiXCR, in-frame beta chains kept. For every CDR3 protein sequence, its rows merge into one entry that carries the most common genes and DNA. The V and J calls follow TCRdb's processing rather than the paper's. Within this sample are under 550,000 distinct CDR3 sequences, with roughly 15% of them counted one time only. Of the sample, more than 4.5% falls within the top ten clones.

The sequence is built from TRBV20-1 and TRBJ2-3, with TRBD2 matching 9 junction bases. The TCR originated in a woman in her late teens or twenties with Graves' hyperthyroidism. Sequenced material: blood. The CDR3 is CSAPAGGLGTDTQYF. The DNA reads as follows: TGCAGTGCTCCCGCGGGGGGGCTGGGCACAGATACGCAGTATTTT.